Following are 8 T cell receptor beta chains from one sample sequenced in a study of T cell repertoires and Cas9 in healthy adults. Only in-frame clones appear in the TCRdb table, and some are missing; sequencing was by immunoSEQ multiplex PCR. The table records about 20,000 clones, roughly 89% of them present only once. The source material was CD4+ effector T cells (CD127+, CD25-, CD137-, CD154-) from PBMCs; culture status not recorded. The receptors come from a human donor in good health.

The chain couples TRBV30 to TRBJ1-1, with no clear D. Germline CDR1 reads GTSNPN; CDR2 reads SVGIG (reference sequence). Trimming stripped 0 bases from V and 12 bases from J, with 11 bases between. The CDR3 is 11 amino acids. CDR3 sequence: CAWSVPGVPFF. CDR3 nucleotide sequence: TGTGCCTGGAGTGTACCCGGGGTTCCTTTCTTT.

As concerns this clone: The junction differs from germline at one of its ends, possibly a read error. The rearrangement uses TRBV30 and TRBJ2-2; D possibly corresponds to TRBD2 (5 bases). Germline V gives CDR1 GTSNPN, CDR2 SVGIG (reference sequence). CDR3 size: 15 residues. CDR3 in amino acids: CAWSTCGRPHRGAVF. Here the CDR3 DNA reads TGTGCCTGGAGTACATGCGGGCGGCCCCACCGGGGAGCTGTTTTT. The full variable domain, with the rest looked up from reference TRBV30 and TRBJ2-2, is SQTIHQWPATLVQPVGSPLSLECTVEGTSNPNLYWYRQAAGRGLQLLFYSVGIGQISSEVPQNLSASRPQDRQFILSSKKLLLSDSGFYLCAWSTCGRPHRGAVFGEGSRLTVL.

The chain recombines TRBV5-1 with TRBJ2-7; 7 nucleotides match TRBD1. V was pared by 0 bases and J by 2 bases, with 5 bases of the junction left unmatched. Germline V gives CDR1 SGHRS, CDR2 YFSETQ. The CDR3 is 15 amino acids. This chain's CDR3 is CASSLGTGPTYEQYF. The CDR3 DNA is TGCGCCAGCAGCTTGGGGACAGGACCGACCTACGAGCAGTACTTC. Variable domain in full (rest from reference TRBV5-1 and TRBJ2-7): KAGVTQTPRYLIKTRGQQVTLSCSPISGHRSVSWYQQTPGQGLQFLFEYFSETQRNKGNFPGRFSGRQFSNSRSEMNVSTLELGDSALYLCASSLGTGPTYEQYFGPGTRLTVT.

The chain recombines TRBV4-1 with TRBJ2-3; a possible D gene is TRBD1 (6 bases). Germline V gene lookup returns CDR1 MGHRA and CDR2 YSYEKL. This CDR3 spans 15 amino acids. Trimming removed 4 bases at V and 1 base at J, with 12 bases between. In DNA, the CDR3 is TGCGCCAGCAGCCGAGGGGGATCCGGCACAGATACGCAGTATTTT. Its translation: CASSRGGSGTDTQYF.

CDR3 sequence (DNA): TGTGCCAGCTCACCCACGACAGGGAGGTCGTATGGCTACACCTTC. This sequence encodes CASSPTTGRSYGYTF. J is TRBJ1-2 and V is TRBV18, with 7 bases identical to TRBD1. The length of the CDR3 is 15 residues. CDR1 is KGHSH and CDR2 is LQKENI in the germline V gene. V was clipped by 3 bases and J by 5 bases; unmatched bases: 9.

The genes are TRBV6-1 and TRBJ1-6; weak D call: TRBD1 (5 bases). The germline V and J ends were trimmed by 6 bases and 13 bases, with 13 bases remaining between them. Germline CDR1 is MNHNS and CDR2 is SASEGT. The CDR3 loop spans 12 amino acids. The CDR3 spells CASRFRAGPLHF. CDR3 DNA sequence: TGTGCCAGCAGATTCAGGGCGGGCCCCCTCCACTTT.

This sequence joins TRBV9 and TRBJ1-2, with unresolved D. CDR1 and CDR2 from the germline V gene are SGDLS and YYNGEE. This CDR3 region has 13 residues. V was trimmed by 0 bases and J by 0 bases, leaving 3 bases between them. The CDR3 sequence is CASSVDSNYGYTF. The CDR3, as DNA: TGTGCCAGCAGCGTAGATTCTAACTATGGCTACACCTTC.

The J gene is TRBJ2-7, the V gene TRBV28, with 12 bases identical to TRBD2. The germline CDR1 and CDR2 sequences are MDHEN and SYDVKM. J was trimmed by 5 bases and V by 6 bases; bases with no gene match: 11. The CDR3 is 16 residues long. The CDR3 region has the DNA TGTGCCAGCAGCGAGACTAGCGGGGGAATTAGTCACGAGCAGTACTTC. This translates into CASSETSGGISHEQYF.